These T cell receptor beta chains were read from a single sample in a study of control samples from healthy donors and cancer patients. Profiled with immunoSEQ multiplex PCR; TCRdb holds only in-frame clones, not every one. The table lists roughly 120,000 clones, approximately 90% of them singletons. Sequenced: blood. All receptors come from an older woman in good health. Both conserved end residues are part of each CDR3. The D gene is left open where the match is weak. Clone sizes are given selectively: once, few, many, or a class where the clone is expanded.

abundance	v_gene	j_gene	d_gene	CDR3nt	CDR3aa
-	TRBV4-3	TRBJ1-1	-	TGCGCCAGCAGCCAAGATCTCGGATACACTGAAGCTTTCTTT	CASSQDLGYTEAFF
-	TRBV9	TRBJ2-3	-	TGTGCCAGCAGCGTGGTAGCGACAGATACGCAGTATTTT	CASSVVATDTQYF
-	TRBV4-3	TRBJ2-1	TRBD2	TGCGCCAGCAGCCAAGGCAGGACTAGCGGGGGGGGCTCCTACAATGAGCAGTTCTTC	CASSQGRTSGGGSYNEQFF
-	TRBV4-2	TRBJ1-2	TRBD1	TGTGCCAGCAGCTCTTACAAGCCGGGACAGGGGGGCTACACCTTC	CASSSYKPGQGGYTF
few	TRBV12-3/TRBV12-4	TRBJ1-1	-	TGTGCCAGCAGGCTTGCGGTAGGAGCTTTCTTT	CASRLAVGAFF
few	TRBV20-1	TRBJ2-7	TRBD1	TGCAGTGCTAGTGGCACCGGGACAGGGTTCTCCTACGAGCAGTACTTC	CSASGTGTGFSYEQYF
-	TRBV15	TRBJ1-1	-	TGTGCCACCAGCCTTAGACCGGGGACGGCCCATCCAGACACTGAAGCTTTCTTT	CATSLRPGTAHPDTEAFF
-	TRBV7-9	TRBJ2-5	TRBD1	TGTGCCAGCAGAAGCAGGGACAGCCTTCGGGAGACCCAGTACTTC	CASRSRDSLRETQYF
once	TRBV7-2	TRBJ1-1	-	TGTGCCAGCAGCCCCAAGTGGGACGGGAACACTGAAGCTTTCTTT	CASSPKWDGNTEAFF
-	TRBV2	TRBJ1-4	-	TGTGCCAGCAGCCGTGATACAACTAATGAAAAACTGTTTTTT	CASSRDTTNEKLFF
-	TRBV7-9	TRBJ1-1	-	TGTGCCAGCACCGCAGAAGGGGGGACTGAAGCTTTCTTT	CASTAEGGTEAFF
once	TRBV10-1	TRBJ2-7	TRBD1	TGCGCCAGCAGTGCCGGACAGGGAAGGATGAATGTGCAGTACTTC	CASSAGQGRMNVQYF
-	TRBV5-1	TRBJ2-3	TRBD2	TGCGCCAGCAGCTGGACTAGCTACGATACGCAGTATTTT	CASSWTSYDTQYF
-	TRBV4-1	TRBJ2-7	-	TGCGCCAGCAGCCGGGAAGGAGGGACAGTAAGCTACGAGCAGTACTTC	CASSREGGTVSYEQYF
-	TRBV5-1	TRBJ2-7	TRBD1	TGCGCCAGCAGCCCTACCGGGACAGGGGCCTACGAGCAGTACTTC	CASSPTGTGAYEQYF
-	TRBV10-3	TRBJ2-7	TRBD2	TGTGCCATCAGTGGGGAGGGAGGATTTTCCTACGAGCAGTACTTC	CAISGEGGFSYEQYF
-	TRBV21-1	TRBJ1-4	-	TGTGCCAGCAGCAAGTCGAAGGACACCCCTAATGAAAAACTGTTTTTT	CASSKSKDTPNEKLFF
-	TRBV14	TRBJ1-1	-	TGTGCCAGCAGCAACAGACAGGTGATGAACACTGAAGCTTTCTTT	CASSNRQVMNTEAFF
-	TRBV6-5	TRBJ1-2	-	TGTGCCAGCAGAGCCCACGGAGCGGAGGGCTACACCTTC	CASRAHGAEGYTF
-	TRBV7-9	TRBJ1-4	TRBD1	TGTGCCAGCAGCTACGGGACAGGGGAAGAAAAACTGTTTTTT	CASSYGTGEEKLFF
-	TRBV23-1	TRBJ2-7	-	TGCGCCAGCAGTCCGATCCTCTACGAGCAGTACTTC	CASSPILYEQYF
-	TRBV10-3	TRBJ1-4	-	TGTGCCATCAGTGAGACAGGGTTGGCTAATGAAAAACTGTTTTTT	CAISETGLANEKLFF
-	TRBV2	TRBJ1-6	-	TGTGCCAGCAATCGAGTTCCCGATTCACCCCTCCACTTT	CASNRVPDSPLHF
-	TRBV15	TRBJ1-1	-	TGTGCCACCAGCAGAGATAAGGGGATGAACACTGAAGCTTTCTTT	CATSRDKGMNTEAFF
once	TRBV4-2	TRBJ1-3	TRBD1	TGTGCCAGCAGCCCTACAGGGGGGGGAAACACCATATATTTT	CASSPTGGGNTIYF
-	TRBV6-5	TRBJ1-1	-	TGTGCCAGCAGTTGGGGCGAAGGAAACACTGAAGCTTTCTTT	CASSWGEGNTEAFF
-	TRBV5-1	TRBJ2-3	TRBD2	TGCGCCAGCAGCTTGCTGACTAGCGGGGGGCAAACAGATACGCAGTATTTT	CASSLLTSGGQTDTQYF
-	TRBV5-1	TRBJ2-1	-	TGCGCCAGCAGCCCTCAGCCAGGGAGCTCCTACAATGAGCAGTTCTTC	CASSPQPGSSYNEQFF
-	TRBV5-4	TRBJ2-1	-	TGTGCCAGCAGCTCCCCCCAGAGTAGGTCAGTGGGCAATGAGCAGTTCTTC	CASSSPQSRSVGNEQFF
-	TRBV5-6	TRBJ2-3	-	TGTGCCAGCAGCAGTCAGGGGACCGCAGATACGCAGTATTTT	CASSSQGTADTQYF
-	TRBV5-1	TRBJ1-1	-	TGCGCCAGCAGCTACCGACGTGGGGGGGTTCTCGGCGAAGCTTTCTTT	CASSYRRGGVLGEAFF
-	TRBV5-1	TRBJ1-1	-	TGCGCCAGCAGCTTGAACCTAGGGGACACTGAAGCTTTCTTT	CASSLNLGDTEAFF
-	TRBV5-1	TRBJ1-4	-	TGCGCCAGCAGCTTTGGCAGTAGTAATGAAAAACTGTTTTTT	CASSFGSSNEKLFF
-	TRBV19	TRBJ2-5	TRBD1	TGTGCCAGTAGTGGGACAGGCTACCAAGAGACCCAGTACTTC	CASSGTGYQETQYF
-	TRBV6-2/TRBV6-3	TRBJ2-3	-	TGTGCCAGCAGTTACCTGGACCCTAGCACAGATACGCAGTATTTT	CASSYLDPSTDTQYF
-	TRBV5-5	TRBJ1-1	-	TGTGCCAGCAGCCTTAGACTGGGCTGGACTGAAGCTTTCTTT	CASSLRLGWTEAFF
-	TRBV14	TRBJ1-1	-	TGTGCCAGCAGCCCCCTGGGACTGGGAAACACTGAAGCTTTCTTT	CASSPLGLGNTEAFF
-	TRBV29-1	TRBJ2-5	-	TGCAGCGTTTTAACAGGGCTCCAAGAGACCCAGTACTTC	CSVLTGLQETQYF
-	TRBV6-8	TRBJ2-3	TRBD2	TGTGCCAGCAGATCCGGGACTAGCGGGGGGGGGAGCACAGATACGCAGTATTTT	CASRSGTSGGGSTDTQYF
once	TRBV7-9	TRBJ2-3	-	TGTGCCAGCAGCTTAGCGGCACTCTTCACAGATACGCAGTATTTT	CASSLAALFTDTQYF
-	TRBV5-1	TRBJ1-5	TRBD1	TGCGCCAGCAGCCCGACAGGGAACGTTCAGCCCCAGCATTTT	CASSPTGNVQPQHF
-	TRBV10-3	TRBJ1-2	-	TGTGCCATCAGTGCCGAAACCGGACCCACGGGTGGCTACACCTTC	CAISAETGPTGGYTF
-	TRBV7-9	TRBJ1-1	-	TGTGCCAGCAGCTTTACGGCGGACGTGGGAGCTTTCTTT	CASSFTADVGAFF
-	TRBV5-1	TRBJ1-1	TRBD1	TGCGCCAGCAGCCCCGAGGGGGACAGGGCTCTTACGAACACTGAAGCTTTCTTT	CASSPEGDRALTNTEAFF
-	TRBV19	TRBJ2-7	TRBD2	TGTGCCAGTAGTATCTCGCCTAGCGGGGGGGGTTACTCCTACGAGCAGTACTTC	CASSISPSGGGYSYEQYF
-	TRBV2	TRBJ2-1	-	TGTGCCAGCAGCAGGGAGAATGAGCAGTTCTTC	CASSRENEQFF
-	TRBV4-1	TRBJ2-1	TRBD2	TGCGCCAGCAGCCACCCGGGGGGAGGGGTGGATAGCTCCTACAATGAGCAGTTCTTC	CASSHPGGGVDSSYNEQFF
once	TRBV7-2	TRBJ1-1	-	TGTGCCAGCAGCTTAGTGCCGGGCGTACTGAACACTGAAGCTTTCTTT	CASSLVPGVLNTEAFF
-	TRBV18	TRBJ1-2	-	TGTGCCAGCTCAGACGGGACTAACTATGGCTACACCTTC	CASSDGTNYGYTF
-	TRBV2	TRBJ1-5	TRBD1	TGTGCCAGCAGCGGGACAGTCTCCAATCAGCCCCAGCATTTT	CASSGTVSNQPQHF
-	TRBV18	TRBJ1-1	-	TGTGCCAGCTCACCGACACCGGACACTGAAGCTTTCTTT	CASSPTPDTEAFF
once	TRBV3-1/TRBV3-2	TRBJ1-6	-	TGTGCCAGCGGCTCGGGGCCCGGGGGTTCACCCCTCCACTTT	CASGSGPGGSPLHF
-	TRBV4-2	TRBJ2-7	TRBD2	TGTGCCAGCAGCCAAGAGTTGACTAGCGGGATTGTGCAGTACTTC	CASSQELTSGIVQYF
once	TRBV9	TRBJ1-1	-	TGTGCCAGCAGCGTAGAACCGTCGGGCACTGAAGCTTTCTTT	CASSVEPSGTEAFF
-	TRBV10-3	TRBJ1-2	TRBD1	TGTGCCATCAGTGGAAGACAGGGGGCGAACTATGGCTACACCTTC	CAISGRQGANYGYTF